Given below is one T cell receptor (beta chain) in context. These data are taken from a study of T-cell reconstitution after alpha-beta-depleted transplantation in children. CDR3 length: 16 residues. With 1 base removed from V and 0 bases from J, the gap between germline ends came to 10 bases. In germline, CDR1 is KGHSH, CDR2 LQKENI. It was with unique molecular identifiers that the TCRbeta library was prepared. One entry per CDR3 protein results from TCRdb running MiXCR on the PCR reads. Here the sample spans some 520,000 distinct CDR3 sequences, roughly 33% being singletons. This chain uses TRBV18 with TRBJ2-1; the D is unclear. The TCR comes from a human donor who donated a stem cell graft to a child with aplastic anemia. Material: PBMCs from the stem cell graft donor, obtained from the stem cell graft. The DNA for the CDR3 is TGTGCCAGCTCACCACGACTGGCAAGCTCCTACAATGAGCAGTTCTTC. It codes for CASSPRLASSYNEQFF. Full variable domain (outside the CDR3, taken from reference TRBV18 and TRBJ2-1): NAGVMQNPRHLVRRRGQEARLRCSPMKGHSHVYWYRQLPEEGLKFMVYLQKENIIDESGMPKERFSAEFPKEGPSILRIQQVVRGDSAAYFCASSPRLASSYNEQFFGPGTRLTVL.